The 32 T cell receptor beta chains listed next were all sequenced from one sample in a study of cytomegalovirus exposure and HLA in healthy donors. A multiplex PCR was run with 60 Vbeta primers and 13 Jbeta primers. Produced via immunoSEQ multiplex PCR; TCRdb's table is partial and in-frame only. The sample lists 130,000 or so clones; approximately 80% were seen once. The specimen was PBMCs. The receptors come from a young woman in good health and CMV-seropositive.

The V call is TRBV11-2, the J call TRBJ2-3; 9 bases map to TRBD2. Unmatched junction bases numbered 4, after V lost 7 bases and J lost 2 bases. Germline CDR1 and CDR2: SGHAT and FQNNGV. The CDR3 is made up of 14 amino acids. CDR3 in DNA: TGTGCCAGCAACCTAGCGGGGAACACAGATACGCAGTATTTT. Translation gives CASNLAGNTDTQYF.

The J gene is TRBJ1-4, the V gene TRBV4-1; D unresolved. CDR1 MGHRA and CDR2 YSYEKL come from the germline V gene. The CDR3 covers 18 residues. With 4 bases removed from V and 1 base from J, the gap between germline ends came to 19 bases. CDR3 bases: TGCGCCAGCAGCCTACGCTCAGCGAATCCCCTAACTAATGAAAAACTGTTTTTT. Amino acids: CASSLRSANPLTNEKLFF.

This chain uses TRBV6-1 with TRBJ2-1; possibly TRBD1 for D (6 bases). The CDR3 runs 15 residues. V shed 6 bases and J shed 0 bases, with 12 bases lying between them. From germline, CDR1 is MNHNS and CDR2 SASEGT. DNA of the CDR3: TGTGCCAGCAGCTTAGGGGGAACCTCCTACAATGAGCAGTTCTTC. This encodes CASSLGGTSYNEQFF.

This clone was counted between two and nine times. The V gene is TRBV4-1, the J gene TRBJ2-1; no definite D call. Trimming left V 1 base short and J 4 bases short, with 11 bases between. The CDR3 covers 15 residues. Germline lookup yields CDR1 MGHRA and CDR2 YSYEKL. Here the CDR3 DNA reads TGCGCCAGCAGCCAAGGCGATAAATCATACAATGAGCAGTTCTTC. Translation gives CASSQGDKSYNEQFF.

V and J are TRBV9 and TRBJ1-5, with D possibly matching TRBD1 (5 bases). Trimming pared 1 base from V and 12 bases from J, leaving 14 bases between. Germline CDR1 reads SGDLS; CDR2 reads YYNGEE. The CDR3 runs to 13 residues. The chain's CDR3 is CASSVRPGGDQHF. CDR3 DNA sequence: TGTGCCAGCAGCGTAAGGCCCGGGGGGGACCAGCATTTT.

The J gene is TRBJ2-1, the V gene TRBV19, with 9 bases identical to TRBD2. The CDR3 length is 14 residues. J gave up 2 bases and V 9 bases, and 5 bases lay outside the gene matches. Germline V CDR1 and CDR2: LNHDA, SQIVND (reference sequence). The chain's CDR3 is CASQAGGAYNEQFF. As DNA, the CDR3 is TGTGCCAGCCAAGCGGGGGGCGCCTACAATGAGCAGTTCTTC.

The rearrangement links TRBV11-2 to TRBJ1-1, with a possible D match to TRBD1 (5 bases). Germline V lookup: CDR1 SGHAT, CDR2 FQNNGV. The CDR3 loop spans 14 amino acids. The V and J ends lost 1 base and 0 bases respectively, with 6 bases between them. CDR3 sequence (DNA): TGTGCCAGCAGCTTAGCAGGGATGAACACTGAAGCTTTCTTT. Its protein is CASSLAGMNTEAFF.

The chain couples TRBV11-2 to TRBJ1-2, with D hard to call. Germline values: CDR1 SGHAT, CDR2 FQNNGV. The CDR3 spans 14 residues. Trimming shortened V by 0 bases and J by 4 bases, and 9 bases separated the two germline ends. In nucleotides, the CDR3 is TGTGCCAGCAGCTTAGATGGGCGAATCTATGGCTACACCTTC. It translates to CASSLDGRIYGYTF.

The rearrangement links TRBV9 to TRBJ2-3; 10 bases are a match to TRBD2. The CDR3 has 15 amino acids. Germline lookup yields CDR1 SGDLS and CDR2 YYNGEE. V gave up 4 bases and J gave up 5 bases; unmatched junction bases: 7. CDR3: CASSLKRGGGDTQYF. Here the CDR3 DNA reads TGTGCCAGCAGCTTAAAGCGGGGGGGAGGAGATACGCAGTATTTT.

This sequence joins TRBV6-1 and TRBJ1-3; D may be TRBD1 (6 bases). The V end was cut by 10 bases, the J end by 1 base, with 11 bases between. The CDR3 consists of 13 residues. Germline CDR1 is MNHNS and CDR2 is SASEGT. CDR3 protein: CATGAGSGNTIYF. The CDR3 DNA follows: TGTGCCACAGGGGCAGGGTCTGGAAACACCATATATTTT.

The chain employs TRBV5-4 and TRBJ2-5; 7 bases line up with TRBD2. With V trimmed by 4 bases and J by 4 bases, 16 bases remained unmatched. The germline V gene encodes CDR1 SGHNT and CDR2 YYREEE (reference sequence). This CDR3 comprises 17 residues. CDR3 coding DNA: TGTGCCAGCAGCGGCGAGAGATCCGGGAGGCAAAGAGAGACCCAGTACTTC. Its translation: CASSGERSGRQRETQYF.

This chain links TRBV6-1 with TRBJ1-1; unclear D gene. V lost 1 base and J 6 bases, leaving 18 bases between the germline ends. Per the germline V gene, CDR1 is MNHNS and CDR2 is SASEGT. The CDR3 contains 16 residues. CDR3 residues: CASSEVLGRPEAEAFF. CDR3 DNA sequence: TGTGCCAGCAGTGAAGTACTCGGCCGGCCCGAGGCTGAAGCTTTCTTT.

The chain is built from TRBV2 and TRBJ1-5, with TRBD1 matching over 8 bases. The germline V gene has CDR1 SNHLY and CDR2 FYNNEI. CDR3 length equals 17 residues. The V segment lost 3 bases and the J segment 0 bases; nucleotides outside the gene matches: 7. DNA of the CDR3: TGTGCCAGCAGTGACTTACCGACAGGGGATAGCAATCAGCCCCAGCATTTT. It codes for CASSDLPTGDSNQPQHF.

The chain uses TRBV7-9 and TRBJ2-6; 9 bases match TRBD1. The CDR3 sequence is 17 residues long. Germline V CDR1 and CDR2: SEHNR, FQNEAQ (reference sequence). Unmatched junction bases numbered 7, after V lost 5 bases and J lost 2 bases. The CDR3 loop reads CASSPTGGATGANVLTF. The CDR3 DNA sequence: TGTGCCAGCAGCCCTACAGGGGGCGCGACTGGGGCCAACGTCCTGACTTTC.

The CDR3 loop reads CASSSFFPAGVPYEQYF. CDR3 sequence (DNA): TGTGCCAGCAGTTCCTTCTTTCCCGCAGGGGTCCCCTACGAGCAGTACTTC. V gene TRBV27 combines with J gene TRBJ2-7; possibly TRBD1 for D (6 bases). From germline, CDR1 is MNHEY and CDR2 SMNVEV (reference sequence). There are 17 residues in the CDR3. Trimming stripped 4 bases from V and 2 bases from J, with 21 bases between.

The chain couples TRBV28 to TRBJ1-1; weak D call: TRBD1 (6 bases). The length of the CDR3 is 15 residues. The V gene's germline CDR1 is MDHEN and CDR2 SYDVKM. V was pared by 4 bases and J by 4 bases, with 16 bases between. Here the CDR3 reads CASSSRMGGGTEAFF. Here the CDR3 DNA reads TGTGCCAGCAGTTCCCGAATGGGAGGGGGCACTGAAGCTTTCTTT.

The V and J genes are TRBV9 and TRBJ2-7; perhaps TRBD2 as D (6 bases). V was trimmed by 2 bases and J by 2 bases, leaving 11 bases between them. The CDR3 contains 14 residues. Germline loops: CDR1 SGDLS, CDR2 YYNGEE. The CDR3 bases are TGTGCCAGCAGCGTGGGCGGGGAGACCTACGAGCAGTACTTC. Translated: CASSVGGETYEQYF.

This chain uses TRBV18 with TRBJ2-2; D unclear. The CDR3 sequence is 15 residues long. Germline CDR1 reads KGHSH; CDR2 reads LQKENI. Trimming removed 3 bases from V and 1 base from J, with 9 bases in between. Here the CDR3 DNA reads TGTGCCAGCTCACCTCGCGAGAGGAACACCGGGGAGCTGTTTTTT. Amino acid sequence: CASSPRERNTGELFF.

This sequence joins TRBV27 and TRBJ2-5; 9 nucleotides line up with TRBD2. J lost 4 bases, V lost 3 bases, and 6 bases had no gene match. Germline V gives CDR1 MNHEY, CDR2 SMNVEV (reference sequence). The length of the CDR3 is 15 residues. CDR3 residues: CASSLASGAPETQYF. The CDR3 DNA sequence: TGTGCCAGCAGTTTGGCTAGCGGGGCCCCAGAGACCCAGTACTTC.

V gene TRBV4-1 combines with J gene TRBJ2-7; D is ambiguous. The CDR3 spans 14 residues. CDR1 and CDR2 from the germline V gene are MGHRA and YSYEKL. Trimming shortened V by 1 base and J by 0 bases, and 7 bases separated the two germline ends. The CDR3 region is CASSQVTVSYEQYF. The CDR3 DNA sequence: TGCGCCAGCAGCCAAGTTACTGTCTCCTACGAGCAGTACTTC.

The count of this clone is one. The chain employs TRBV27 and TRBJ1-6; 8 positions match TRBD1. V was pared by 6 bases and J by 7 bases, with 11 bases of the junction left unmatched. This CDR3 is 16 amino acids long. Germline values: CDR1 MNHEY, CDR2 SMNVEV (reference sequence). This CDR3 is CASSLGQVIYNSPLHF. In nucleotides, the CDR3 is TGTGCCAGCAGCTTGGGACAGGTTATATACAATTCACCCCTCCACTTT.

The chain carries TRBV7-3 and TRBJ2-2; D might be TRBD1 (5 bases). The CDR3 extends over 15 amino acids. Trimming shortened V by 2 bases and J by 5 bases, and 12 bases separated the two germline ends. The germline V gene has CDR1 SGHTA and CDR2 FQGTGA. The CDR3 DNA is TGTGCCAGCAGCTTACGTTCAGGGCATACCGGGGAGCTGTTTTTT. Amino acids: CASSLRSGHTGELFF.

The V call is TRBV2, the J call TRBJ1-1, with 7 bases matching TRBD1. The CDR3 has 14 residues. The germline V gene has CDR1 SNHLY and CDR2 FYNNEI. The V gene end was trimmed by 5 bases and the J gene end by 0 bases; junction bases not matched to a gene: 3. As DNA, the CDR3 is TGTGCCAGCAGTAGGGGACAGCTGAACACTGAAGCTTTCTTT. Translation: CASSRGQLNTEAFF.

V usage is TRBV4-2 and J usage is TRBJ1-1; 8 bases are shared with TRBD1. Per germline, CDR1 LGHNA and CDR2 YNFKEQ. After removal of 6 bases from V and 8 bases from J, the junction contained 8 bases not matched to a gene. CDR3 size: 13 residues. The DNA of the CDR3 is TGTGCCAGCAGGTCAGGGGGCGCGGAAGAAGCTTTCTTT. This sequence encodes CASRSGGAEEAFF.

This clone has only a few counts. DNA of the CDR3: TGTGCCATCAGTGAGGATAGCGGGGGGCATACGCAGTATTTT. This codes for CAISEDSGGHTQYF. The chain combines TRBV10-3 with TRBJ2-3; 10 bases match TRBD2. CDR3 length: 14 residues. The germline gives CDR1 ENHRY, CDR2 SYGVKD. V lost 2 bases and J lost 7; bases outside the gene matches: 3.

The CDR3 reads CASSVQGAAKNIQYF. CDR3 nucleotides: TGTGCCAGCAGCGTACAGGGGGCAGCCAAAAACATTCAGTACTTC. This chain links TRBV7-9 with TRBJ2-4; 9 positions agree with TRBD1. Germline V gives CDR1 SEHNR, CDR2 FQNEAQ (reference sequence). V lost 5 bases and J lost 0; bases outside the gene matches: 2. This CDR3 is 15 amino acids long.

V usage is TRBV2 and J usage is TRBJ2-7; TRBD2 might be the D (5 bases). The CDR3 extends over 17 amino acids. V was cut by 8 bases and J by 2 bases, with 25 bases left in between. Germline CDR1 is SNHLY and CDR2 is FYNNEI. The CDR3 sequence: CASFSGEPRAPTYEQYF. In DNA form, the CDR3 reads TGTGCCAGCTTCTCCGGGGAGCCTCGGGCCCCGACCTACGAGCAGTACTTC.

This clone was counted only a few times. The CDR3 here is CASSSGQGVYNEQFF. DNA of the CDR3: TGCGCCAGCAGTTCGGGACAGGGGGTCTACAATGAGCAGTTCTTC. The chain is built from TRBV5-1 and TRBJ2-1; 11 positions match TRBD1. CDR3 length: 15 residues. Unmatched junction bases numbered 4, after V lost 5 bases and J lost 3 bases. Germline CDR1 and CDR2: SGHRS and YFSETQ. Filled out from reference TRBV5-1 and TRBJ2-1, the complete variable domain reads KAGVTQTPRYLIKTRGQQVTLSCSPISGHRSVSWYQQTPGQGLQFLFEYFSETQRNKGNFPGRFSGRQFSNSRSEMNVSTLELGDSALYLCASSSGQGVYNEQFFGPGTRLTVL.

V gene TRBV2 combines with J gene TRBJ1-5; 10 positions agree with TRBD1. Per germline, CDR1 SNHLY and CDR2 FYNNEI. This CDR3 contains 14 residues. V was pared by 6 bases and J by 5 bases, with 4 bases of the junction left unmatched. The CDR3 DNA is TGTGCCAGCAGGGCCGGGACAGGGGATCAGCCCCAGCATTTT. Its protein product is CASRAGTGDQPQHF.

This chain joins TRBV28 and TRBJ2-1; 10 bases map to TRBD1. This CDR3 contains 18 residues. Germline values: CDR1 MDHEN, CDR2 SYDVKM. Unmatched junction bases numbered 14, after V lost 6 bases and J lost 3 bases. The CDR3 region has the DNA TGTGCCAGCAGCCCGACAGGGGGCTCAAGGACGTACTACAATGAGCAGTTCTTC. It translates to CASSPTGGSRTYYNEQFF.

A single count supports this clone. The chain combines TRBV12-5 with TRBJ1-1, with D unclear. The CDR3 has 14 amino acids. CDR1 and CDR2 from the germline V gene are LGHNT and FRNRAP. The V gene lost 0 bases and the J gene lost 1 base, with 6 bases spanning the gap. The CDR3, as DNA: TGTGCTAGTGGTTTGGTACAGAAGAACACTGAAGCTTTCTTT. Residues: CASGLVQKNTEAFF.

The chain carries TRBV6-5 and TRBJ1-2; 7 positions match TRBD1. CDR1 and CDR2 from the germline V gene are MNHEY and SVGAGI. The CDR3 length is 14 residues. V shed 0 bases, J shed 6 bases, and the junction held 4 bases outside the gene matches. DNA of the CDR3: TGTGCCAGCAGTTACTCGACGGGACAGAATGGCTACACCTTC. It encodes CASSYSTGQNGYTF.